Presented here are 3 T cell receptor beta chains from one specimen sequenced in a study of vaccination and CD4 T cells after COVID-19. Documented treatment: approximately 11-day PBMC culture with coronavirus spike peptide pools or control peptides (ViraFEST assay). These receptors have no identified antigens. Cultured CD4+ T-cell DNA underwent Oncomine TCR Beta short-read sequencing. Each CDR3 protein gets one entry after TCRdb re-called the PCR reads with MiXCR. This sample has approximately 11,000 distinct CDR3 sequences, with around 25% found just once. This material consisted of CD4+ T cells from blood, cultured in vitro, taken after SARS-CoV-2 vaccination. These TCRs come from a human donor who had recovered from COVID-19.

This clonotype was seen a handful of times. The V and J genes are TRBV21-1 and TRBJ2-7; the D segment call TRBD2 is taken from the table without a DNA check. TRBV21-1 is a documented pseudogene. The CDR3 runs 16 residues. CDR3 bases: TGTGCCAGCAGCACCCCGACTAGCGGGTGCCCCTACGAGCAGTACTTC. Its translation: CASSTPTSGCPYEQYF.

This rearrangement joins TRBV7-3 to TRBJ2-3; D is unclear. The V and J ends lost 4 bases and 6 bases respectively, with 11 bases between them. This CDR3 spans 13 amino acids. Germline CDR1 is SGHTA and CDR2 is FQGTGA. The CDR3 loop reads CASSSEAFDTQYF. The CDR3 DNA sequence: TGTGCCAGCAGCTCGGAAGCGTTCGATACGCAGTATTTT.

This clonotype was detected only a few times. The V gene is TRBV20-1, the J gene TRBJ2-7; D may correspond to TRBD1 or TRBD2 (5 bases each). The germline V gene has CDR1 DFQATT and CDR2 SNEGSKA (reference sequence). The V and J ends lost 3 bases and 0 bases respectively, with 12 bases between them. The CDR3 loop spans 14 amino acids. CDR3 amino acids: CSASSPGTSYEQYF. The CDR3 DNA follows: TGCAGTGCTAGCTCCCCCGGGACCTCCTACGAGCAGTACTTC.